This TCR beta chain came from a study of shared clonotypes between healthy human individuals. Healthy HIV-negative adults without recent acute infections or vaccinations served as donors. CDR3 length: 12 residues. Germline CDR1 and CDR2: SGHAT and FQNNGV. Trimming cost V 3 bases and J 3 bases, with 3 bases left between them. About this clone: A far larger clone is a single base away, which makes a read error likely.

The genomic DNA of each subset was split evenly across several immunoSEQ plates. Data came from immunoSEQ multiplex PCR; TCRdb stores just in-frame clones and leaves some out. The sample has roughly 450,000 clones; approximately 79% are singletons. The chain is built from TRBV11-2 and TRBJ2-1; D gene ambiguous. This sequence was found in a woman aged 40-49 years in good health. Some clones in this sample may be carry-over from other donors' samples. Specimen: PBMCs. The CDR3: CASSFYYNEQFF. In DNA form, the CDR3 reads TGTGCCAGCAGCTTCTACTACAATGAGCAGTTCTTC.